This T cell receptor (beta chain) was obtained from a study of CD8 T cells in Susac syndrome. Whole-study context: Treatment at blood withdrawal was none, corticosteroids, or intravenous immunoglobulin alone in Susac syndrome patients.

The CDR3 contains 15 residues. Germline CDR1 and CDR2: MNHNS and SASEGT. cDNA came from about 0.5 to 1 ug RNA primed by random hexamers. TCRdb passed the immunoSEQ multiplex PCR reads through MiXCR, listing each CDR3 protein once. Counted here are fewer than 80,000 distinct CDR3 sequences, approximately 94% occurring once; the ten biggest clones make up 0.5% to 0.65%. A remark on this clonotype: Mismatch with germline at one junction end may stem from a read error.

This receptor was identified in a human donor with Susac syndrome. What was sequenced was CD8+ T cells from PBMCs. The chain combines TRBV6-1 with TRBJ2-3; TRBD1 is a possible D gene (5 bases). The CDR3: CASLGAPLSRDTQYF. DNA of the CDR3: TGTGCCAGCCTAGGGGCACCCCTAAGCAGAGATACGCAGTATTTT.